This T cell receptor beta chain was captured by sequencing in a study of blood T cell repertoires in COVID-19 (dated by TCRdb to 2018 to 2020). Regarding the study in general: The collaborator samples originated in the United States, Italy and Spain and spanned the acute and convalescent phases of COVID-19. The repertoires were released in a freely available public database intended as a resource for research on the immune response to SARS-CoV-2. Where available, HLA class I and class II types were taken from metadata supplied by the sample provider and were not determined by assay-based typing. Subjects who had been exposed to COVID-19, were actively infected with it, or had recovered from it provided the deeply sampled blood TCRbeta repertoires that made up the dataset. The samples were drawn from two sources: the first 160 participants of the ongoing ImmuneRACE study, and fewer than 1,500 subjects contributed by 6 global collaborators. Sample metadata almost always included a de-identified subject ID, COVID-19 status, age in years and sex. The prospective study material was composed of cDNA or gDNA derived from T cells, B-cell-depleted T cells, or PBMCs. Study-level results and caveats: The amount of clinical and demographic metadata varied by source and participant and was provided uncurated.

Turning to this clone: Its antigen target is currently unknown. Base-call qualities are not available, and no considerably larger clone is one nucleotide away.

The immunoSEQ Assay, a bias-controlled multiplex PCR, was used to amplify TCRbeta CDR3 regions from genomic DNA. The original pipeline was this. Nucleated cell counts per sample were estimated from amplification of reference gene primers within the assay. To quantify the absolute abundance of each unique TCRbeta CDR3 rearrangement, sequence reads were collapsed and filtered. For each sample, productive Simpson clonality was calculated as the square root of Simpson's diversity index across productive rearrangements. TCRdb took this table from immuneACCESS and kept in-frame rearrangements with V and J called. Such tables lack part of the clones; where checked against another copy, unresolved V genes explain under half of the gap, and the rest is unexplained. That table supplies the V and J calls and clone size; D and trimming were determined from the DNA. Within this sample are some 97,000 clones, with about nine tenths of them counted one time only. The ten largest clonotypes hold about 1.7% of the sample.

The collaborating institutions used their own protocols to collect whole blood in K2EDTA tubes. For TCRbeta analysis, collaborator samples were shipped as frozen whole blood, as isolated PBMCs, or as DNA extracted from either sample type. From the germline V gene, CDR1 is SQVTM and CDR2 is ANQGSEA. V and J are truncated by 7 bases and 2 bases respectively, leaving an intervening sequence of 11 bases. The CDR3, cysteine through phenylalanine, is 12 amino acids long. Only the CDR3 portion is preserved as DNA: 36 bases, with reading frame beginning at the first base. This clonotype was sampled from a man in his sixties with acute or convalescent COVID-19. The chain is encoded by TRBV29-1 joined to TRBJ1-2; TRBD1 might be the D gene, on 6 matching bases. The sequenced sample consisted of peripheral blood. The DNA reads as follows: TGCAGCGGGGGGGGCTGGAACTATGGCTACACCTTC. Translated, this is CSGGGWNYGYTF.